The present T cell receptor (beta chain) was sequenced within a study of OX40 agonist ivuxolimab in advanced cancers. Study in general: With ivuxolimab, an agonistic anti-OX40 (CD134) antibody, patients were treated. Patients received intravenous ivuxolimab every 2 weeks at 0.01 to 10 mg/kg.

Profiled with immunoSEQ multiplex PCR; TCRdb holds only in-frame clones, not every one. Here the sample spans about 41,000 clones, around nine tenths being singletons. Points from the study as a whole: Average numbers of expanded clones were greater in CD8+ T cells than in CD4+.

The CDR3 length is 13 residues. Trimming stripped 5 bases from V and 2 bases from J, with 9 bases between. CDR1 is SEHNR and CDR2 is FQNEAQ in the germline V gene (reference sequence). Cycle 7 day 1, cycle 4 day 1, and baseline were the timepoints at which blood was sampled. This clone was observed a handful of times. What it recognizes is unknown. This TCR derives from an adult with an advanced solid tumor such as melanoma, head and neck, liver or kidney cancer. The V gene is TRBV7-9, the J gene TRBJ1-2; D call uncertain. Sequenced material: CD4+ or CD8+ T cells sorted from blood, taken in a trial of the OX40 agonist ivuxolimab. The CDR3 loop reads CASSGSLNYGYTF. CDR3 bases: TGTGCCAGCAGCGGATCACTAAACTATGGCTACACCTTC.